The source of this TCR beta chain is a study of Ad26.COV2.S vaccination and SARS-CoV-2 variants. The protocol was immunoSEQ multiplex PCR, while the TCRdb copy is restricted to in-frame clones and leaves out a portion. This sample yields some 300,000 clones, of which around four fifths are seen a single time; 2% to 2.5% belongs to the top ten. This CDR3 has 16 amino acids. Germline values: CDR1 LGHDT, CDR2 YNNKEL (reference sequence). The V and J ends lost 4 bases and 0 bases respectively, with 15 bases between them. The treatment here: 19 received Ad26.COV2.S at low or high dose, single or two shots; five or six received placebo; per-sample allocation not given. Samples came from day 63 after the first vaccine or placebo injection. Its platform was an Ad26 vector, and its expressed antigen was Wuhan-strain SARS-CoV-2 spike.

The sequencing used peripheral blood, collected in a trial of Ad26.COV2.S vaccine versus placebo. The receptor was isolated from a person aged 18-60 years who received the Ad26.COV2.S COVID-19 vaccine or a placebo. The chain employs TRBV3-1 (or the pseudogene TRBV3-2) and TRBJ1-1; a possible D gene is TRBD1 (5 bases). In DNA form, the CDR3 reads TGTGCCAGCAGCCTGGGGAAAAGGGGTTTGAACACTGAAGCTTTCTTT. Translation: CASSLGKRGLNTEAFF.